Shown below are 11 T cell receptor beta chains from a single sample sequenced in a study of control samples from healthy donors and cancer patients. This table comes from immunoSEQ multiplex PCR, and its TCRdb copy is limited to in-frame clones, with some not included. Seen here are approximately 110,000 clones, around four fifths observed once, and the top ten hold approximately 13%. The sample comprised blood. The receptors here all came from a woman between 50 and 59 years old in good health.

This clone is a singleton in its sample. V gene TRBV5-1 combines with J gene TRBJ2-2; D gene unclear. Germline V gene sequence: CDR1 SGHRS, CDR2 YFSETQ. The CDR3 is 14 amino acids. V dropped 1 base and J dropped 5 bases, with 9 bases sitting between them. Here the CDR3 DNA reads TGCGCCAGCAGCTTGATCGCCGCAACCGGGGAGCTGTTTTTT. This encodes CASSLIAATGELFF.

The CDR3 sequence is CASSQGRQGIHEQFF. The CDR3 DNA reads TGCGCCAGCAGCCAAGGCAGGCAGGGGATCCATGAGCAGTTCTTC. The chain carries TRBV4-3 and TRBJ2-1; a weak D match, TRBD1 (6 bases). The V gene's germline CDR1 is LGHNA and CDR2 YSLEER. V lost 1 base and J lost 8, with 15 bases in between. There are 15 residues in the CDR3.

V is TRBV4-3 and J is TRBJ1-2; no clear D. The length of the CDR3 is 15 residues. Trimming took off 4 bases at V and 0 bases at J, with 12 bases between the two ends. Per germline, CDR1 LGHNA and CDR2 YSLEER. CDR3 sequence reads: CASSPRGGSNYGYTF. The CDR3 nucleotides read TGCGCCAGCAGCCCCAGAGGCGGTTCTAACTATGGCTACACCTTC.

The chain recombines TRBV7-9 with TRBJ2-1; TRBD1 agrees at 7 bases. The germline V gene has CDR1 SEHNR and CDR2 FQNEAQ (reference sequence). Trimming removed 5 bases from V and 4 bases from J; junction bases left unmatched: 5. The CDR3 extends over 14 amino acids. In DNA, the CDR3 is TGTGCCAGCAGCAACCGACAGGGTTACAATGAGCAGTTCTTC. Translated, it gives CASSNRQGYNEQFF.

The rearrangement joins TRBV9 to TRBJ1-3, with 7 bases lining up with TRBD1. Trimming removed 7 bases from V and 0 bases from J; junction bases left unmatched: 10. This CDR3 contains 16 residues. Germline V gene lookup returns CDR1 SGDLS and CDR2 YYNGEE. CDR3 sequence reads: CASSQGGRASGNTIYF. The CDR3 bases are TGTGCCAGCTCCCAGGGGGGGAGAGCCTCTGGAAACACCATATATTTT.

This chain connects TRBV5-4 to TRBJ1-2, with D possibly being TRBD1 (6 bases). V was pared by 0 bases and J by 5 bases, with 11 bases between. CDR1 is SGHNT and CDR2 is YYREEE in the germline V gene (reference sequence). CDR3 length: 14 amino acids. CDR3 loop: CASSLEGGGYGYTF. The CDR3 coding sequence is TGTGCCAGCAGCTTGGAGGGGGGAGGTTATGGCTACACCTTC.

The chain carries TRBV19 and TRBJ1-6; D is perhaps TRBD1 (6 bases). V dropped 6 bases and J dropped 0 bases, with 6 bases sitting between them. The CDR3 covers 14 residues. Germline loops: CDR1 LNHDA, CDR2 SQIVND (reference sequence). This chain's CDR3 is CASRTGSYNSPLHF. The DNA of the CDR3 is TGTGCCAGTAGGACAGGCTCCTATAATTCACCCCTCCACTTT.

DNA of the CDR3: TGTGCCAGCAGCTTACAGGGGCGGAACACCGGGGAGCTGTTTTTT. Translating it yields CASSLQGRNTGELFF. The chain has TRBV5-5 and TRBJ2-2, with 7 bases matching TRBD1. The CDR3 has 15 amino acids. Looked up from germline, CDR1 is SGHKS and CDR2 is YYEKEE (reference sequence). J gave up 1 base and V 2 bases, and 2 bases lay outside the gene matches.

The chain employs TRBV2 and TRBJ1-3, with TRBD1 matching over 10 bases. The germline gives CDR1 SNHLY, CDR2 FYNNEI. The CDR3 totals 20 residues. The V gene end was trimmed by 6 bases and the J gene end by 0 bases; junction bases not matched to a gene: 17. The CDR3 nucleotides are TGTGCCAGCAGGGAGGACCTCCGGGACAGGGGACTTTTCTCTGGAAACACCATATATTTT. Its protein is CASREDLRDRGLFSGNTIYF.

The table lists this clone with a count of one. This chain links TRBV21-1 with TRBJ1-1; the table's D call TRBD1 went unverified against the DNA. TRBV21-1 corresponds to a pseudogene. The CDR3 has 15 amino acids. CDR3 amino acids: CASSGSGTQNTEAFF. CDR3 in DNA: TGTGCCAGCAGTGGATCCGGGACACAGAACACTGAAGCTTTCTTT.

This rearrangement joins TRBV10-3 to TRBJ2-3; D unresolved. V was cut by 5 bases and J by 1 base, with 7 bases left in between. In germline, CDR1 is ENHRY, CDR2 SYGVKD. The CDR3 contains 13 residues. CDR3 DNA: TGTGCCATCAGTCCCATGGGCACAGATACGCAGTATTTT. Translated, it gives CAISPMGTDTQYF.